One and the same sample provided the 5 T cell receptor beta chains below, sequenced in a study of spatial heterogeneity in lung cancer. In TCRdb, the 5' RACE reads were re-called with MiXCR into one record per CDR3 protein. This table holds a few thousand distinct CDR3 sequences, around a fifth found once. The time point was: blood at routine non-recurrence follow-up after resection. Sequences were derived from PBMCs, sampled at follow-up. Receptors were obtained from a male donor with early-stage non-small cell lung cancer.

By share, this clonotype ranks as medium-sized. V is TRBV6-2 or TRBV6-3 and J is TRBJ1-1, with D hard to call. Deletions cut 4 bases from V and 1 base from J, with 7 bases between. CDR1 and CDR2 from the germline V gene are MNHEY and SVGEGT. The CDR3 is 13 residues long. CDR3 region: CASSSGRNTEAFF. The DNA of the CDR3 is TGTGCCAGCAGTTCCGGACGGAACACTGAAGCTTTCTTT.

In this sample, this clonotype turned up many times. V gene TRBV7-3 combines with J gene TRBJ2-7; D is ambiguous. Looked up from germline, CDR1 is SGHTA and CDR2 is FQGTGA. The CDR3 contains 13 residues. The V end lost 2 bases, the J end lost 0 bases, and 5 bases lay between the germline ends. This CDR3 reads CASSLSSSYEQYF. In DNA, the CDR3 is TGTGCCAGCAGCTTATCTAGCTCCTACGAGCAGTACTTC.

This clonotype has at least ten counts. The CDR3 region is CASSRGTAGTEAFF. For the CDR3, the DNA is TGCGCCAGCAGCCGGGGGACAGCTGGCACTGAAGCTTTCTTT. V and J are TRBV4-1 and TRBJ1-1; 7 bases match TRBD1. Trimming took 4 bases from V and 4 from J; bases not matched to a gene: 6. The CDR3 spans 14 residues. Germline CDR1 is MGHRA and CDR2 is YSYEKL.

This clonotype was recorded at least ten times. The chain has TRBV5-1 and TRBJ1-5; D call uncertain. Germline loops: CDR1 SGHRS, CDR2 YFSETQ. V shed 5 bases and J shed 3 bases, with 15 bases lying between them. CDR3 length: 15 amino acids. Here the CDR3 reads CASRVQPNSNQPQHF. CDR3 nucleotides: TGCGCCAGCAGGGTACAGCCAAATTCCAATCAGCCCCAGCATTTT.

In this sample, this clonotype turned up a few times. The chain joins TRBV4-1 to TRBJ2-7; 7 bases agree with TRBD2. With 1 base clipped from V and 4 bases from J, the junction kept 7 bases outside the gene matches. The CDR3 is made up of 15 amino acids. The V gene's germline CDR1 is MGHRA and CDR2 YSYEKL. CDR3 in DNA: TGCGCCAGCAGCCAAGGGACTAGATCCGGATACGAGCAGTACTTC. This codes for CASSQGTRSGYEQYF.